The T cell receptor beta chain under discussion was sequenced for a study of memory CD8 T cells in hepatitis C reinfection. Study summary: A couple of donors resolved primary infection, then developed chronic reinfection.

Measured with immunoSEQ multiplex PCR; TCRdb has only the in-frame clones, and not every one. The data hold approximately 50,000 clones, with just under 90% observed a single time. Stated time point: pre-reinfection, 55 to 20 weeks before reinfection detection. Sorted cells were sequenced directly ex vivo without any in vitro expansion. Control naive CD8 T cells came from a couple of donors at all three reinfection time points. The CDR3 spans 15 residues. Trimming pared 1 base from V and 8 bases from J, leaving 17 bases between. Germline V gene data show CDR1 as MGHDK and CDR2 as SYGVNS. The sequence came from a young man with hepatitis C virus infection. The sequenced sample consisted of naive CD8+ T cells sorted from blood. The chain has TRBV25-1 and TRBJ1-2; D is perhaps TRBD1 (6 bases). The CDR3 loop is CASSEFTTGTEGYTF. CDR3 coding DNA: TGTGCCAGCAGTGAATTTACGACAGGTACAGAAGGCTACACCTTC.